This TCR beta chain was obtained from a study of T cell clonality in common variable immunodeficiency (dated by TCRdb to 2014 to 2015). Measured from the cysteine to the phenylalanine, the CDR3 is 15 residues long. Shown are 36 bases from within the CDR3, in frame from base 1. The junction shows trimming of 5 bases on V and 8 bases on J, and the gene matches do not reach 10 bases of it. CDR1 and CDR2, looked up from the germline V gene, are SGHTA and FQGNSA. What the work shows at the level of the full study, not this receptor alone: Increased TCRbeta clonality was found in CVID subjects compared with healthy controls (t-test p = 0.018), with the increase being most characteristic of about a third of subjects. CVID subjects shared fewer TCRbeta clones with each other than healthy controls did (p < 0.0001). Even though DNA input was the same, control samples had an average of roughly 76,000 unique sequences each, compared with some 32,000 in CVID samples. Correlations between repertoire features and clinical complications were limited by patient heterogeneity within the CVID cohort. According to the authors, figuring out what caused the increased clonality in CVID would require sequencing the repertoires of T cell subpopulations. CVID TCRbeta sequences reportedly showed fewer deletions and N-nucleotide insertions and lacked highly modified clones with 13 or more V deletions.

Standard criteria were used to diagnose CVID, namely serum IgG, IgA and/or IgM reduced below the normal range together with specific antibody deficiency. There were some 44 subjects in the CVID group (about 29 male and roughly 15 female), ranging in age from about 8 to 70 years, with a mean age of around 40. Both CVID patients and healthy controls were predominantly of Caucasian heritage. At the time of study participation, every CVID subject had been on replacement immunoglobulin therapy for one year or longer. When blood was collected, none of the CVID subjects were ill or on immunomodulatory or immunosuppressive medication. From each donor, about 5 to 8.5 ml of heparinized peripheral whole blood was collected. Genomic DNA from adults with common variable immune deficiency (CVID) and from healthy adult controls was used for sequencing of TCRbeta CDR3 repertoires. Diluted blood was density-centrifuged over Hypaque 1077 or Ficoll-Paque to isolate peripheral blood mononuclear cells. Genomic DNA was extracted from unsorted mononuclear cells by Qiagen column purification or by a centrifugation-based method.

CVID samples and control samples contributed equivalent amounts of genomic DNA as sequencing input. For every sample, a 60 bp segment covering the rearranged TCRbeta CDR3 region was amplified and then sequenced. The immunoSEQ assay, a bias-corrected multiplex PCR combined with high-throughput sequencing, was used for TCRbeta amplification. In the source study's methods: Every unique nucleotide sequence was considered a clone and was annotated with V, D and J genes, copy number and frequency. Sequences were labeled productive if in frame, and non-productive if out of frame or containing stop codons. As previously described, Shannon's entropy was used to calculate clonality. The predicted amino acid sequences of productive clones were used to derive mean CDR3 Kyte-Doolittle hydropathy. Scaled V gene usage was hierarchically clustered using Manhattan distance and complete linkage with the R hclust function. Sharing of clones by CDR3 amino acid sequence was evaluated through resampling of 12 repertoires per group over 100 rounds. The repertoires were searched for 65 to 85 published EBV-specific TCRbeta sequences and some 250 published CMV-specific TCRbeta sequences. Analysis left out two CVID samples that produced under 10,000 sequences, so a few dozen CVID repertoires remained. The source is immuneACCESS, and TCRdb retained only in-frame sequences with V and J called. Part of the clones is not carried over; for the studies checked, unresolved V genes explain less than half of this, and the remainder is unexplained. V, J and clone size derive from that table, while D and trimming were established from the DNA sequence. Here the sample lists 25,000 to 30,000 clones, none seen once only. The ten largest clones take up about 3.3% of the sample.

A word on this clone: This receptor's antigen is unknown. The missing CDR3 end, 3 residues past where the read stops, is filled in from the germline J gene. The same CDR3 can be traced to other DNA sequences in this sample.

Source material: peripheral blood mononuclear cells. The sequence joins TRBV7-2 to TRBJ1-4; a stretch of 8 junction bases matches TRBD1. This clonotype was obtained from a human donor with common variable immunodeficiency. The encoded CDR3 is CASSPSDRGREKLFF. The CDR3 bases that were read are TGTGCCAGCAGCCCCTCCGACAGGGGTCGGGAAAAA.